These 24 T cell receptor beta chains were sequenced from one sample in a study of cytomegalovirus exposure and HLA in healthy donors. PCR employed 60 Vbeta and 13 Jbeta primers. Profiled with immunoSEQ multiplex PCR; TCRdb holds only in-frame clones, not every one. This sample has more than 95,000 clones, with just under 80% found just once. The sequencing input was PBMCs. These receptors all stem from a male donor in good health and CMV-seronegative.

Points on this clone: A read error may account for a junction end that differs from germline. Within the sample, other DNA sequences also encode this same CDR3. This sequence joins TRBV28 and TRBJ1-5; D gene unclear. From germline, CDR1 is MDHEN and CDR2 SYDVKM. CDR3 length equals 15 residues. The CDR3 bases are TGTGCCAGCAGTTTGAGGCAGTATAGCAATCAGCCCCAGCACTTT. Translating it yields CASSLRQYSNQPQHF.

The chain links TRBV4-2 to TRBJ2-1, with 8 bases identical to TRBD2. Germline trimming cut 0 bases from V and 3 bases from J; bases unmatched to any gene: 7. The CDR3 is 17 residues long. Germline lookup yields CDR1 LGHNA and CDR2 YNFKEQ. The DNA of the CDR3 is TGTGCCAGCAGCCAAGACCCGGTTACTAGCGGCTACAATGAGCAGTTCTTC. This gives the protein CASSQDPVTSGYNEQFF.

J is TRBJ1-6 and V is TRBV6-1; D gene ambiguous. Germline loops: CDR1 MNHNS, CDR2 SASEGT. V lost 0 bases, J lost 1 base, and 7 bases lay in between. This CDR3 is built from 16 residues. The CDR3 region is CASSEARRSYNSPLHF. The CDR3 nucleotides read TGTGCCAGCAGTGAAGCTCGGCGGTCCTATAATTCACCCCTCCACTTT.

The rearrangement uses TRBV19 and TRBJ2-7; 14 nucleotides align to TRBD2. The CDR3 is 16 residues long. V shed 5 bases, J shed 4 bases, and the junction held 7 bases outside the gene matches. Germline V gives CDR1 LNHDA, CDR2 SQIVND (reference sequence). This chain's CDR3 is CASSLGLAGGVYEQYF. CDR3 in DNA: TGTGCCAGTAGTCTCGGACTAGCGGGAGGTGTTTACGAGCAGTACTTC.

The chain recombines TRBV30 with TRBJ2-7; perhaps TRBD2 as D (6 bases). Between the trimmed V and J ends, which lost 1 base and 2 bases, there was a span of 12 bases. The CDR3 has 14 residues. The germline V gene has CDR1 GTSNPN and CDR2 SVGIG (reference sequence). The CDR3 reads CAWSGGTRAYEQYF. CDR3 coding DNA: TGTGCCTGGAGTGGCGGGACTCGAGCCTACGAGCAGTACTTC. Together with reference TRBV30 and TRBJ2-7, the CDR3 gives the full variable domain: SQTIHQWPATLVQPVGSPLSLECTVEGTSNPNLYWYRQAAGRGLQLLFYSVGIGQISSEVPQNLSASRPQDRQFILSSKKLLLSDSGFYLCAWSGGTRAYEQYFGPGTRLTVT.

This clone is classed as medium-sized. The chain couples TRBV7-3 to TRBJ1-3; a weak D match, TRBD1 (6 bases). Germline assignment: CDR1 SGHTA and CDR2 FQGTGA. The germline V and J ends were trimmed by 5 bases and 4 bases, with 18 bases remaining between them. The length of the CDR3 is 16 residues. CDR3 loop: CASSRPGGASGNTIYF. The DNA of the CDR3 is TGTGCCAGCAGCCGCCCCGGGGGGGCTTCCGGAAACACCATATATTTT.

This sequence joins TRBV11-1 and TRBJ2-1; 7 bases match TRBD2. The CDR3 spans 15 residues. V was clipped by 5 bases and J by 2 bases; unmatched bases: 6. Germline assignment: CDR1 SGHAT and CDR2 FQDESV (reference sequence). CDR3 DNA: TGTGCCAGCAGCCCCGGACTAGGGGCCTACAATGAGCAGTTCTTC. Amino acid sequence: CASSPGLGAYNEQFF.

Concerning this clone: Its ends do not fully match the called genes, so a read error is possible. The chain combines TRBV7-3 with TRBJ2-7; 8 bases are a match to TRBD2. In germline, CDR1 is SGHTA, CDR2 FQGTGA. This CDR3 comprises 15 residues. The CDR3: CSSSSSPGGLREQYF. CDR3 in DNA: TGTTCCAGCAGCTCCTCTCCGGGGGGGCTGAGGGAGCAGTACTTC.

V gene TRBV27 combines with J gene TRBJ1-1; D uncertain. The CDR3 covers 14 residues. Per germline, CDR1 MNHEY and CDR2 SMNVEV (reference sequence). The ends were cut back, 3 bases at V and 4 bases at J, with 12 bases in the middle. CDR3 DNA sequence: TGTGCCAGCAGTTTTTATCTGGGAGGCACTGAAGCTTTCTTT. It translates to CASSFYLGGTEAFF.

This clone appeared a few times. The rearrangement joins TRBV5-4 to TRBJ1-2, with D perhaps matching TRBD1 (6 bases). V was trimmed by 6 bases and J by 8 bases, leaving 20 bases between them. CDR1 and CDR2 from the germline V gene are SGHNT and YYREEE (reference sequence). There are 14 residues in the CDR3. CDR3 in amino acids: CASTAGGQRGGYTF. In DNA form, the CDR3 reads TGTGCCAGCACTGCCGGGGGGCAAAGGGGCGGCTACACCTTC.

V is TRBV18 and J is TRBJ2-3; 8 bases are shared with TRBD2. The V segment lost 4 bases and the J segment 5 bases; nucleotides outside the gene matches: 2. The germline V gene encodes CDR1 KGHSH and CDR2 LQKENI. This CDR3 is built from 13 residues. The CDR3 coding sequence is TGTGCCAGCTCACTTCGGGGGGGAGATACGCAGTATTTT. It is translated as CASSLRGGDTQYF. Together with reference TRBV18 and TRBJ2-3, the CDR3 gives the full variable domain: NAGVMQNPRHLVRRRGQEARLRCSPMKGHSHVYWYRQLPEEGLKFMVYLQKENIIDESGMPKERFSAEFPKEGPSILRIQQVVRGDSAAYFCASSLRGGDTQYFGPGTRLTVL.

V is TRBV18 and J is TRBJ2-2, with 7 positions matching TRBD1. The CDR3 contains 16 residues. The V gene's germline CDR1 is KGHSH and CDR2 LQKENI. The V segment lost 9 bases and the J segment 1 base; nucleotides outside the gene matches: 11. The CDR3 sequence is CASLTVGQKNTGELFF. CDR3 nucleotides: TGTGCCAGTCTCACCGTGGGACAGAAGAACACCGGGGAGCTGTTTTTT.

This clone was seen just once. The V and J genes are TRBV30 and TRBJ2-7; 8 bases map to TRBD1. V lost 2 bases to trimming and J lost 5 bases; unmatched junction nucleotides: 11. CDR1 GTSNPN and CDR2 SVGIG come from the germline V gene (reference sequence). The CDR3 length is 15 residues. The CDR3 reads CAWSKPGQAVHEQYF. CDR3 DNA sequence: TGTGCCTGGAGTAAACCGGGACAGGCGGTCCACGAGCAGTACTTC.

The chain combines TRBV10-1 with TRBJ2-7; TRBD1 might be the D (6 bases). Trimming took off 1 base at V and 2 bases at J, with 12 bases between the two ends. Germline CDR1 reads WNHNN; CDR2 reads SYGVQD (reference sequence). This CDR3 has 15 residues. The CDR3: CASSEFSRGTYEQYF. In DNA form, the CDR3 reads TGCGCCAGCAGTGAGTTTAGCAGGGGCACCTACGAGCAGTACTTC.

The chain uses TRBV9 and TRBJ2-1; 10 positions agree with TRBD2. The V and J ends lost 0 bases and 2 bases, in that order; junction bases with no gene match: 2. Germline CDR1 and CDR2: SGDLS and YYNGEE. The CDR3 runs 16 residues. DNA for the CDR3: TGTGCCAGCAGCGTAGAACTAGCGGGGACCTACAATGAGCAGTTCTTC. It yields the protein CASSVELAGTYNEQFF. The full variable domain, rest sourced from reference TRBV9 and TRBJ2-1, is DSGVTQTPKHLITATGQRVTLRCSPRSGDLSVYWYQQSLDQGLQFLIQYYNGEERAKGNILERFSAQQFPDLHSELNLSSLELGDSALYFCASSVELAGTYNEQFFGPGTRLTVL.

The sample holds one count of this clone. Its ends do not fully match the called genes, so a read error is possible. The gene calls are TRBV19 and TRBJ2-7; D possibly corresponds to TRBD1 (5 bases). This CDR3 has 12 amino acids. Germline CDR1 LNHDA, CDR2 SQIVND (reference sequence). The CDR3 sequence is CASATDYYEQHF. The CDR3 bases are TGTGCCAGCGCGACAGATTACTACGAGCAGCACTTC.

The CDR3 here is CASSLVAGTDTQYF. DNA of the CDR3: TGTGCCAGCTCACTAGTCGCGGGCACAGATACGCAGTATTTT. The V and J genes are TRBV18 and TRBJ2-3; D uncertain. This CDR3 has 14 residues. Germline CDR1 reads KGHSH; CDR2 reads LQKENI. Trimming shortened V by 4 bases and J by 1 base, and 9 bases separated the two germline ends.

This chain joins TRBV9 and TRBJ2-2, with 11 bases aligning to TRBD1. V dropped 4 bases and J dropped 7; count of bases not matched to a gene: 9. The CDR3 runs to 16 residues. CDR1 is SGDLS and CDR2 is YYNGEE in the germline V gene. The chain's CDR3 is CASSPHGQGAGGELFF. The CDR3, as DNA: TGTGCCAGCAGCCCTCATGGACAGGGGGCAGGCGGGGAGCTGTTTTTT.

The chain carries TRBV6-1 and TRBJ1-2, with a tentative D call TRBD1 (5 bases). The V gene lost 2 bases and the J gene lost 9 bases, with 7 bases spanning the gap. Germline CDR1 and CDR2: MNHNS and SASEGT. The CDR3 has 11 amino acids. Here the CDR3 DNA reads TGTGCCAGCAGTGAATCAGGGAGCTACACCTTC. Its translation: CASSESGSYTF.

This clone was observed a handful of times. The chain combines TRBV7-2 with TRBJ2-2, with D perhaps matching TRBD2 (5 bases). CDR3 length: 13 residues. Germline lookup yields CDR1 SGHTA and CDR2 FQGNSA. The CDR3 nucleotides are TGTGTCTCCCGGGAAAGGGTTAGCGGGGAGCTGTTTTTT. Protein: CVSRERVSGELFF. The full variable domain, rest sourced from reference TRBV7-2 and TRBJ2-2, is GAGVSQSPSNKVTEKGKDVELRCDPISGHTALYWYRQSLGQGLEFLIYFQGNSAPDKSGLPSDRFSAERTGGSVSTLTIQRTQQEDSAVYLCVSRERVSGELFFGEGSRLTVL.

This chain links TRBV5-4 with TRBJ2-5; 8 bases match TRBD1. V lost 5 bases, J lost 5 bases, and 5 bases stayed unmatched. The length of the CDR3 is 13 residues. Germline lookup yields CDR1 SGHNT and CDR2 YYREEE (reference sequence). CDR3 DNA: TGTGCCAGCAGGATGGACAGGGTGGAGACCCAGTACTTC. Protein product: CASRMDRVETQYF.

CDR3 nucleotide sequence: TGTGCCTGGAGTACCTACCGGACTAGCGGTTCCTACGAGCAGTACTTC. This gives the protein CAWSTYRTSGSYEQYF. This chain links TRBV30 with TRBJ2-7, with TRBD2 matching over 10 bases. With V trimmed by 2 bases and J by 1 base, 8 bases remained unmatched. The CDR3 has 16 residues. Germline V gives CDR1 GTSNPN, CDR2 SVGIG (reference sequence).

V is TRBV5-1 and J is TRBJ2-3; 7 nucleotides match TRBD2. This CDR3 is built from 14 residues. V gave up 5 bases and J gave up 4 bases; unmatched junction bases: 7. Looked up from germline, CDR1 is SGHRS and CDR2 is YFSETQ. The CDR3 spells CASRGGSPADTQYF. The CDR3 DNA is TGCGCCAGCAGGGGCGGGAGTCCCGCAGATACGCAGTATTTT.

V and J are TRBV14 and TRBJ2-1; D is possibly TRBD1 (5 bases). The CDR3 has 15 residues. From germline, CDR1 is SGHDN and CDR2 FVKESK. V gave up 3 bases and J gave up 0 bases, with 9 bases separating them. DNA of the CDR3: TGTGCCAGCAGCCAGGGGCCTAGCTCCTACAATGAGCAGTTCTTC. Its protein is CASSQGPSSYNEQFF.